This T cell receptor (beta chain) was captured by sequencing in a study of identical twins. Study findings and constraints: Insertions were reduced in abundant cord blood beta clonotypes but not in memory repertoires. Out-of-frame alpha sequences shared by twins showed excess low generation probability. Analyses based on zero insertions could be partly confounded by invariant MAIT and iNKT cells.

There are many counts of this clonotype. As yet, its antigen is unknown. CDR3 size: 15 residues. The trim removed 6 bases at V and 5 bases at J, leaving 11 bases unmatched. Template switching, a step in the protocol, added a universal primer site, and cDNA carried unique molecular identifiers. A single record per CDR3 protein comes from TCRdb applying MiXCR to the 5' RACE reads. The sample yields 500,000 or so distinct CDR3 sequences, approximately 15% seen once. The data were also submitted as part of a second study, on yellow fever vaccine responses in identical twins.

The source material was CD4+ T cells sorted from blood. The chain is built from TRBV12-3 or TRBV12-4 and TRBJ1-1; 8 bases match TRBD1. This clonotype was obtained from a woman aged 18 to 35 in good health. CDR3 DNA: TGTGCCAGCAGACTATATGACAGGGGACGTACTGAAGCTTTCTTT. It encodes CASRLYDRGRTEAFF.